The 3 T cell receptor beta chains in this list originate from one sample, sequenced in a study of cytomegalovirus exposure and HLA in healthy donors. Both 60 Vbeta primers and 13 Jbeta primers went into the PCR. Measured with immunoSEQ multiplex PCR; TCRdb has only the in-frame clones, and not every one. The sample lists more than 95,000 clones, roughly 9% seen once, with 2.5% to 3.5% in the top ten. The sequenced material came from PBMCs. These receptors originate from a man aged 25 to 40 in good health and CMV-seronegative.

The chain combines TRBV7-9 with TRBJ2-7; TRBD1 is a possible D gene (6 bases). CDR3 length: 13 amino acids. V was shortened by 3 bases and J by 6 bases, with 12 bases between the two germline ends. From germline, CDR1 is SEHNR and CDR2 FQNEAQ (reference sequence). This chain's CDR3 is CASSLDTGPEQYF. In nucleotides, the CDR3 is TGTGCCAGCAGCTTGGACACAGGGCCCGAGCAGTACTTC.

V gene TRBV25-1 combines with J gene TRBJ2-5; perhaps TRBD1 as D (7 bases). Near its end, the DNA agrees better with TRBJ2-7, so the J call may be wrong. This CDR3 has 13 residues. Germline loops: CDR1 MGHDK, CDR2 SYGVNS. The DNA for the CDR3 is TGTGCCAGCAGTGTGACAGGGAGGTACGAGCAGTACTTC. This codes for CASSVTGRYEQYF.

The CDR3 region is CASSSPRGLLNNEQFF. In nucleotides, the CDR3 is TGTGCCAGCAGCTCACCACGAGGTCTTTTGAACAATGAGCAGTTCTTC. The gene calls are TRBV11-2 and TRBJ2-1, with unresolved D. V was pared by 4 bases and J by 5 bases, with 18 bases between. Germline CDR1 and CDR2: SGHAT and FQNNGV. The CDR3 contains 16 residues.